The T cell receptor (beta chain) described here comes from a study of response to subunit inactivated influenza vaccine. General study points: Each seasonal influenza vaccination recruits few new T cells, the authors suggested.

This clonotype showed up just a few times. Its antigen is as yet unknown. V dropped 5 bases and J dropped 1 base, with 15 bases sitting between them. The CDR3 is 16 residues long. Germline CDR1 and CDR2: SGHTA and FQGNSA. A single record per CDR3 protein comes from TCRdb applying MiXCR to the RT-PCR reads. The table includes approximately 500,000 distinct CDR3 sequences, around 13% detected once. The receptor's source is a man over 45 who received an inactivated influenza vaccine. Sequences were derived from PBMCs from blood, sampled 40 to 50 days after vaccination. The chain uses TRBV7-2 and TRBJ2-4; D perhaps matches TRBD1 (5 bases). The CDR3 here is CASSDRRDSAKNIQYF. CDR3 coding DNA: TGTGCCAGCAGCGACCGCAGGGATTCGGCCAAAAACATTCAGTACTTC.